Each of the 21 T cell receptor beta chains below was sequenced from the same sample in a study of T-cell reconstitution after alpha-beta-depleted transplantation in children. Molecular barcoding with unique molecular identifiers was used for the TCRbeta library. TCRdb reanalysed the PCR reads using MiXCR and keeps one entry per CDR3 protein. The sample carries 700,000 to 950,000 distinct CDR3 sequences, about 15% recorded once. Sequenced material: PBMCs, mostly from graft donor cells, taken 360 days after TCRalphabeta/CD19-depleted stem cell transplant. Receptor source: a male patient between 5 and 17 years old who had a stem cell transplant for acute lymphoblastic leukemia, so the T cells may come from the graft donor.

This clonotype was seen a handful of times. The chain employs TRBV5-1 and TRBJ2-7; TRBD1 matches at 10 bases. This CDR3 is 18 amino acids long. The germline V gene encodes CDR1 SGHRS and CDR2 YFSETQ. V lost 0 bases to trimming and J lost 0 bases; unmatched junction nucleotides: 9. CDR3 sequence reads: CASSLAGTGVYFSYEQYF. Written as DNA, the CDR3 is TGCGCCAGCAGCTTGGCCGGGACAGGGGTGTACTTCTCCTACGAGCAGTACTTC.

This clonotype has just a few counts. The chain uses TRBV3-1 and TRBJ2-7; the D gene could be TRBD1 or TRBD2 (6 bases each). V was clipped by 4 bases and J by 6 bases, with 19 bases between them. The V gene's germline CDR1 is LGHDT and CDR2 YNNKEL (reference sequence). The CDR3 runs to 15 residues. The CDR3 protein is CASSRGTLHASEQYF. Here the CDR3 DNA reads TGTGCCAGCAGCCGCGGGACACTCCACGCCTCCGAGCAGTACTTC.

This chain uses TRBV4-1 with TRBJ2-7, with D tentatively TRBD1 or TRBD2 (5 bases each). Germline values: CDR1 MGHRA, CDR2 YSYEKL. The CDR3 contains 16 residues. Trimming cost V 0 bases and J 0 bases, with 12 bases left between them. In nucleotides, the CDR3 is TGCGCCAGCAGCCAAGAATACGGGACCTACTCCTACGAGCAGTACTTC. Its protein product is CASSQEYGTYSYEQYF.

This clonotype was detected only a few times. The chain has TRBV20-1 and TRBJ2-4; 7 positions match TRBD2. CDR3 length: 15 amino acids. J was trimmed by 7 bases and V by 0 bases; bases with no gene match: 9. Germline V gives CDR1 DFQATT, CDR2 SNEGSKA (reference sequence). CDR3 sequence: CSARDLGREWNIQYF. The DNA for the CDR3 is TGCAGTGCTAGAGATCTTGGGCGGGAGTGGAACATTCAGTACTTC.

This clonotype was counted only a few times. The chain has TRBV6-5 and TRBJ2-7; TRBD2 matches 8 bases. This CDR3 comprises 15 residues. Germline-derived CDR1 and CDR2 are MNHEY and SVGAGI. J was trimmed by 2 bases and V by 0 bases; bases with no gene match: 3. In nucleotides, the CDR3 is TGTGCCAGCAGTTACTCGGGTAGCGGGACCTACGAGCAGTACTTC. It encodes CASSYSGSGTYEQYF.

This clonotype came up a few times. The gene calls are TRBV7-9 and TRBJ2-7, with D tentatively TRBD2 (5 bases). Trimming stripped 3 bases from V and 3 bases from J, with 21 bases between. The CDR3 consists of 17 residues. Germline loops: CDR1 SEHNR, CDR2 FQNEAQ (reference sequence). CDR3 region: CASSFNRNSEGDYEQYF. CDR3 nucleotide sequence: TGTGCCAGCAGCTTTAACCGGAACAGCGAGGGCGACTACGAGCAGTACTTC.

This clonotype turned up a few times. CDR3 DNA: TGCAGCCCCAGCGGTCTAGCGGGAGTAGAATCCTACAATGAGCAGTTCTTC. It is translated as CSPSGLAGVESYNEQFF. The chain is built from TRBV29-1 and TRBJ2-1, with 10 bases fitting TRBD2. The length of the CDR3 is 17 residues. Trimming removed 8 bases from V and 1 base from J; junction bases left unmatched: 14. In germline, CDR1 is SQVTM, CDR2 ANQGSEA.

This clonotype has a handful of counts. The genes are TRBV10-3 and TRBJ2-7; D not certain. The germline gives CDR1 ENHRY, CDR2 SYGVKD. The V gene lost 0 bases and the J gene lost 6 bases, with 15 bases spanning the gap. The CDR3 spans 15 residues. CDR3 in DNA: TGTGCCATCAGTGAGTCGTCCCCCTACTTAGGCGAGCAGTACTTC. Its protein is CAISESSPYLGEQYF.

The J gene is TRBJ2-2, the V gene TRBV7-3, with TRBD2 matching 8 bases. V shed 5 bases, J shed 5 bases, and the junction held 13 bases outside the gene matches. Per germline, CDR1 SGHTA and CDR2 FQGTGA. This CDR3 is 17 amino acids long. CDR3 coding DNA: TGTGCCAGCAGCCTCAAAGTCACTAGCGGCCTGACCGGGGAGCTGTTTTTT. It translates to CASSLKVTSGLTGELFF.

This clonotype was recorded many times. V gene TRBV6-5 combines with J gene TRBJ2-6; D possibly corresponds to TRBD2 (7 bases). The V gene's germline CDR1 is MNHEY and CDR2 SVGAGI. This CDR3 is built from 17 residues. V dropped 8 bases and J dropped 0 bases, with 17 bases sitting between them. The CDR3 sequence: CASGRAGDFSGANVLTF. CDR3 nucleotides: TGTGCCAGCGGGAGGGCAGGGGATTTCTCTGGGGCCAACGTCCTGACTTTC.

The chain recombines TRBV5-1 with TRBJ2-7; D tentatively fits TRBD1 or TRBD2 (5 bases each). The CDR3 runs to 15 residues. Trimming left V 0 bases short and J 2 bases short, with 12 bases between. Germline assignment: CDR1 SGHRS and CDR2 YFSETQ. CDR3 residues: CASSLARGPTYEQYF. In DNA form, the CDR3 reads TGCGCCAGCAGCTTGGCGAGGGGCCCGACCTACGAGCAGTACTTC.

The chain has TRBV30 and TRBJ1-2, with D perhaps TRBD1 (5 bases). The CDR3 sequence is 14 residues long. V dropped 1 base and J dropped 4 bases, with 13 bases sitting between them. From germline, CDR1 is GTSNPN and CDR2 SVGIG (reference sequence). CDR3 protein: CAWSAGTAAYGYTF. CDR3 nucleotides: TGTGCCTGGAGTGCTGGGACGGCCGCCTATGGCTACACCTTC.

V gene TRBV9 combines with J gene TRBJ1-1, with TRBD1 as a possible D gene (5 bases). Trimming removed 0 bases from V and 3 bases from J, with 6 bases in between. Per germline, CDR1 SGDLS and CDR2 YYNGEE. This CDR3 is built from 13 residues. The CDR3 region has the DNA TGTGCCAGCAGCGTAGAGGGGTACACTGAAGCTTTCTTT. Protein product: CASSVEGYTEAFF. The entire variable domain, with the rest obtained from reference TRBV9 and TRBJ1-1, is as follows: DSGVTQTPKHLITATGQRVTLRCSPRSGDLSVYWYQQSLDQGLQFLIQYYNGEERAKGNILERFSAQQFPDLHSELNLSSLELGDSALYFCASSVEGYTEAFFGQGTRLTVV.

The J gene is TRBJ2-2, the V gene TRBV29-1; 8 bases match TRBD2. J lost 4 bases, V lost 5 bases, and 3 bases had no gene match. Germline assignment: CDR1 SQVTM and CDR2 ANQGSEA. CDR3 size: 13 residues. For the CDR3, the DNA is TGCAGCGTTCTAGCGGGCGGCACCGGGGAGCTGTTTTTT. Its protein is CSVLAGGTGELFF.

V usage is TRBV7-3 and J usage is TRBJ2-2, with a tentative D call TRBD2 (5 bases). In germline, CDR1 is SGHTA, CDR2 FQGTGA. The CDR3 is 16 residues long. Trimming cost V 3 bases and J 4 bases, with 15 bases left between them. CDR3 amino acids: CASSFWAGAGTGELFF. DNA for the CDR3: TGTGCCAGCAGCTTCTGGGCGGGCGCGGGCACCGGGGAGCTGTTTTTT.

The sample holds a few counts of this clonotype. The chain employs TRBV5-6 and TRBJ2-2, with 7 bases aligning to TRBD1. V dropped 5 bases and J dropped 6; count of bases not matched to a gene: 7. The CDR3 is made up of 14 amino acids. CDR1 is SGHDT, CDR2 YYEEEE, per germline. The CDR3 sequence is CASRFDRAAGELFF. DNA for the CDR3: TGTGCCAGCAGATTCGACAGGGCCGCCGGGGAGCTGTTTTTT.

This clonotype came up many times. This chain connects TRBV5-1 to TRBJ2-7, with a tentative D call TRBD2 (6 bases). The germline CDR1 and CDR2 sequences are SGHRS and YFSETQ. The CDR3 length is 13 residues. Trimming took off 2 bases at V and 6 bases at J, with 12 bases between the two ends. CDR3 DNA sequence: TGCGCCAGCAGCTTTACCGGGGGTGGCGAGCAGTACTTC. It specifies CASSFTGGGEQYF.

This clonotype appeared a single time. CDR3 residues: CASSAASSSYNEQFF. The DNA for the CDR3 is TGTGCCAGCAGTGCGGCTAGCAGCTCCTACAATGAGCAGTTCTTC. The chain employs TRBV2 and TRBJ2-1; the D gene is possibly TRBD2 (5 bases). Germline V CDR1 and CDR2: SNHLY, FYNNEI. V lost 4 bases, J lost 0 bases, and 10 bases lay in between. There are 15 residues in the CDR3.

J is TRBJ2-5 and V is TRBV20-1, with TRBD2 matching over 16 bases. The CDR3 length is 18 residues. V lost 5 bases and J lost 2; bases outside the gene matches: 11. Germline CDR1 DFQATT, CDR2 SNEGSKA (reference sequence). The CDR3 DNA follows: TGCAGTGCTCGAACTTTAGGGACTAGCGGGAGGGGACAAGAGACCCAGTACTTC. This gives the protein CSARTLGTSGRGQETQYF.

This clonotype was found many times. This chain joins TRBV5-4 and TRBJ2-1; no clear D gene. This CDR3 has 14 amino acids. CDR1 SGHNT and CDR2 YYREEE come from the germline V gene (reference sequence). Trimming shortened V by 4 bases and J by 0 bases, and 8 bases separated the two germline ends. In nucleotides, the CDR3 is TGTGCCAGCAGCGGGTTGGCCTCCTACAATGAGCAGTTCTTC. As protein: CASSGLASYNEQFF.

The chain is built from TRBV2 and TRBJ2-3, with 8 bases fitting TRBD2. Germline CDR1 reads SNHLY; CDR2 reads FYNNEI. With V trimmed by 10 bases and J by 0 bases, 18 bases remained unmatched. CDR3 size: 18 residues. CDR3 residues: CANRGWRGASGSTDTQYF. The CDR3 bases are TGTGCCAACCGAGGGTGGCGAGGGGCTAGCGGGAGCACAGATACGCAGTATTTT.